The subject of this entry is one TCR beta chain. The antigen is undetermined. One entry per CDR3 protein results from TCRdb running MiXCR on the RT-PCR reads. This table holds fewer than 550,000 distinct CDR3 sequences, approximately 24% found once. The source of the sample is a study of response to subunit inactivated influenza vaccine. Findings of the study overall: New T cells are recruited in small numbers by each seasonal influenza vaccination, according to the authors' suggestion.

The V gene lost 1 base and the J gene lost 5 bases, with 11 bases spanning the gap. In germline, CDR1 is SGHTA, CDR2 FQGNSA. The CDR3 has 14 residues. This sequence originates from a man aged 45-65 years who received an inactivated influenza vaccine. The chain couples TRBV7-2 to TRBJ1-1, with D possibly being TRBD1 (5 bases). The sample was CD4+ T cells sorted from PBMCs, taken roughly 5 days after vaccination. CDR3 coding DNA: TGTGCCAGCAGCTTAGTGCAGGGTTATACTGAAGCTTTCTTT. Translating it yields CASSLVQGYTEAFF.